The rows below give T cell receptor beta chains drawn from one sample of a study of blood T cell repertoires in COVID-19. The protocol was immunoSEQ multiplex PCR, while the TCRdb copy is restricted to in-frame clones and leaves out a portion. In the table there are some 200,000 clones, roughly 94% of which are singletons. Specimen: peripheral blood. These receptors were collected from a man aged 30 to 39 with COVID-19, enrolled during active disease. CDR3s include the opening cysteine and the closing phenylalanine or tryptophan. A D gene is named only where the DNA matches it firmly. Size tells how often a clone was seen (once, few, many) or the class of an expanded clone, and some rows leave it out.

j_call,d_call,clone_size,v_call,cdr3_length,cdr3_nt,cdr3_aa
TRBJ1-6,-,-,TRBV7-9,15,TGTGCCAGCAGCTTAGATACCAGGGGAAATTCACCCCTCCACTTT,CASSLDTRGNSPLHF
TRBJ1-4,TRBD1,-,TRBV5-1,15,TGCGCCAGCAGCCCTAGGACAGGAACTAATGAAAAACTGTTTTTT,CASSPRTGTNEKLFF
TRBJ1-6,-,once,TRBV27,14,TGTGCCAGCAGTTTATTAAGGGAGAATTCACCCCTCCACTTT,CASSLLRENSPLHF
TRBJ2-7,-,-,TRBV5-1,15,TGCGCCAGCAGCTTGACTAGCTCGAGGGTCTACGAGCAGTACTTC,CASSLTSSRVYEQYF
TRBJ1-4,TRBD1,-,TRBV3-1/TRBV3-2,17,TGTGCCAGCAGCCAGGATAAGTCAGGGGGCCGGGTTGAAAAACTGTTTTTT,CASSQDKSGGRVEKLFF
TRBJ2-2,-,once,TRBV6-5,16,TGTGCCAGCAGTTACCTGGTCGGGGGGCCGGCCGGGGAGCTGTTTTTT,CASSYLVGGPAGELFF
TRBJ2-5,TRBD2,-,TRBV5-1,14,TGCGCCCCCGGGGGGAGAGGGCAGTGGGAGACCCAGTACTTC,CAPGGRGQWETQYF
TRBJ2-7,TRBD2,-,TRBV10-2,14,TGCGCCAGCCAGTCGGGGACTAGCAACTACGAGCAGTACTTC,CASQSGTSNYEQYF
TRBJ1-1,-,-,TRBV9,14,TGTGCCAGCAGCGTAGAGGCCGGGGGATTTGAAGCTTTCTTT,CASSVEAGGFEAFF
TRBJ2-1,TRBD2,-,TRBV24-1,14,TGTGCCACCTCCCGGGGAGGGGTCCACAATGAGCAGTTCTTC,CATSRGGVHNEQFF
TRBJ2-1,TRBD1,-,TRBV5-1,16,TGCGCCAGCAGCTCGACCGGGACAGAGCTCCACAATGAGCAGTTCTTC,CASSSTGTELHNEQFF
TRBJ1-2,-,-,TRBV10-3,14,TGTGCCATCAGTGAGGCACAGGTTAACTATGGCTACACCTTC,CAISEAQVNYGYTF
TRBJ1-5,TRBD1,-,TRBV6-5,14,TGTGCCAGCAGTTACACAGGGGTAGGGCAGCCCCAGCATTTT,CASSYTGVGQPQHF
TRBJ1-1,TRBD1,-,TRBV19,16,TGTGCCAGTAGTATCGGGCAGGGGGCATTTGGCACTGAAGCTTTCTTT,CASSIGQGAFGTEAFF
TRBJ2-2,-,-,TRBV21-1,14,TGTGCCAGCAGCACGGACAGTCACACCGGGGAGCTGTTTTTT,CASSTDSHTGELFF
TRBJ1-3,-,-,TRBV5-1,15,TGCGCCAGCAGCCCGGGGGGCGCCCCTGGAAACACCATATATTTT,CASSPGGAPGNTIYF
TRBJ1-4,TRBD1,-,TRBV15,15,TGTGCCACCAGCAGTGAAACAGGGGTTGGTGAAAAACTGTTTTTT,CATSSETGVGEKLFF
TRBJ1-2,TRBD1,once,TRBV30,13,TGTGCCTGGCACCTTGACAGGGTCGGAGGCTACACCTTC,CAWHLDRVGGYTF
TRBJ1-1,-,once,TRBV7-9,15,TGTGCCAGCAGCCGTCTACAGGGATTAAATACTGAAGCTTTCTTT,CASSRLQGLNTEAFF
TRBJ2-2,TRBD1,once,TRBV2,15,TGTGCCAGCAGCCTGGGACAGGGTAACACCGGGGAGCTGTTTTTT,CASSLGQGNTGELFF
TRBJ1-2,-,-,TRBV5-6,15,TGTGCCAGCAGCTTGGGTGGCGGCGGTGACTATGGCTACACCTTC,CASSLGGGGDYGYTF
TRBJ1-2,-,-,TRBV5-1,14,TGCGCCAGCAGCTTGCCGGGGGAGGGCTATGGCTACACCTTC,CASSLPGEGYGYTF
TRBJ2-5,TRBD2,-,TRBV7-6,15,TGTGCCAGCAGCTTTGCTAGCGGAATCCAAGAGACCCAGTACTTC,CASSFASGIQETQYF
TRBJ1-3,TRBD1,-,TRBV5-1,15,TGCGCCAGCAGCCCTAGGACAGGGACTGGAAACACCATATATTTT,CASSPRTGTGNTIYF
TRBJ2-2,TRBD1,once,TRBV15,16,TGTGCCACCAGCAGAGGGACAGGGCCGAACACCGGGGAGCTGTTTTTT,CATSRGTGPNTGELFF
TRBJ1-6,TRBD1,-,TRBV28,17,TGTGCCAGCAGTTTCTTCAGAGGGACAGGGGGAGAGTCACCCCTCCACTTT,CASSFFRGTGGESPLHF
TRBJ2-7,-,-,TRBV6-1,14,TGTGCCAGCAGTGAAGCGGGGGGAGGATTCGAGCAGTACTTC,CASSEAGGGFEQYF
TRBJ2-2,-,-,TRBV6-5,14,TGTGCCAGCGGGGGCGGAGTAAACACCGGGGAGCTGTTTTTT,CASGGGVNTGELFF
TRBJ1-5,-,-,TRBV7-2,16,TGTGCCAGCAGCTTAGCGGCCGTCGAAGGCAATCAGCCCCAGCATTTT,CASSLAAVEGNQPQHF
TRBJ2-7,-,-,TRBV19,16,TGTGCCAGTAGTATGAGTGGGCCACCTGAGCCCTACGAGCAGTACTTC,CASSMSGPPEPYEQYF
TRBJ1-1,TRBD1,-,TRBV28,15,TGTGCCAGCAGTCCAGGGGACAGGGTGTCCACTGAAGCTTTCTTT,CASSPGDRVSTEAFF
TRBJ1-5,TRBD1,-,TRBV20-1,16,TGCAGTGCGAGTCCATATGACAGGGCCAGCAATCAGCCCCAGCATTTT,CSASPYDRASNQPQHF
TRBJ2-3,TRBD2,-,TRBV7-2,15,TGTGCCAGCACCTTCCGCGGGGGGCGCACAGATACGCAGTATTTT,CASTFRGGRTDTQYF